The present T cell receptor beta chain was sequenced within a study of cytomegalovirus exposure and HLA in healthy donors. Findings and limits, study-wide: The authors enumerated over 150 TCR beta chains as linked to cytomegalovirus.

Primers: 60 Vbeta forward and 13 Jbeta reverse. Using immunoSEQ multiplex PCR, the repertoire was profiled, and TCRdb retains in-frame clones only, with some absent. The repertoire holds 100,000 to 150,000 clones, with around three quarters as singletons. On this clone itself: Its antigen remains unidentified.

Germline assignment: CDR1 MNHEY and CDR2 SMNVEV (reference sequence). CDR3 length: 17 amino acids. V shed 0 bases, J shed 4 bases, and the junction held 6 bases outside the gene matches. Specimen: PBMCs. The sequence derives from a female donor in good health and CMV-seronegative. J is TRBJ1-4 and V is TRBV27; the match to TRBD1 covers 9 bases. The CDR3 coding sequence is TGTGCCAGCAGTTTATCGCCGGACAGGGGAATTAATGAAAAACTGTTTTTT. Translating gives CASSLSPDRGINEKLFF.